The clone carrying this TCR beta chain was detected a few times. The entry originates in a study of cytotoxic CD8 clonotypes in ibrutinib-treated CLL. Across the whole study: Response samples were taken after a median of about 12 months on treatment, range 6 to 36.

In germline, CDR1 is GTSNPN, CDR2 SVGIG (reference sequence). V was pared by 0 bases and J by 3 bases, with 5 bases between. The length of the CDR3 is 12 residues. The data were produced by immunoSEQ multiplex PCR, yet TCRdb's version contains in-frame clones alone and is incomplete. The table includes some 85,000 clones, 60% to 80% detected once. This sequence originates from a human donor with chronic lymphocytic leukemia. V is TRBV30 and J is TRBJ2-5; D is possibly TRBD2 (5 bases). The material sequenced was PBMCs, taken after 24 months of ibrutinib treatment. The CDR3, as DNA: TGTGCCTGGAGTGTACTAGAAGAGACCCAGTACTTC. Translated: CAWSVLEETQYF.